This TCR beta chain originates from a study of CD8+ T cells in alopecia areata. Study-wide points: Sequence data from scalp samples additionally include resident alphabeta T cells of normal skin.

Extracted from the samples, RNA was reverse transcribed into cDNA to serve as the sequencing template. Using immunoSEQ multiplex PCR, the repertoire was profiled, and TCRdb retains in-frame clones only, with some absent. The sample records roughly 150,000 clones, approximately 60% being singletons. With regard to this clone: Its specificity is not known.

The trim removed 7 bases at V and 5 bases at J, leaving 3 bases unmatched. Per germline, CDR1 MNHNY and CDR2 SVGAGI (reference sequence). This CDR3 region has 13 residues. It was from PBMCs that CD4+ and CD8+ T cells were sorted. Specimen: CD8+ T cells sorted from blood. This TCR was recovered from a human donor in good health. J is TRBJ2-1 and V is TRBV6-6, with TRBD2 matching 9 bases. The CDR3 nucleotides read TGTGCCAGCACGCTAGCGGGAAACAATGAGCAGTTCTTC. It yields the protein CASTLAGNNEQFF.